There are a few counts of the clone carrying this T cell receptor beta chain. The source of the sample is a study of TIL therapy for anti-PD-1-resistant metastatic lung cancer. The V and J ends lost 1 base and 3 bases respectively, with 7 bases between them. There are 13 residues in the CDR3. Germline loops: CDR1 SGHVS, CDR2 FNYEAQ. As to time point: pre-treatment sample, taken before nivolumab and TIL therapy. Most excised metastases sampled were pleural nodules or supraclavicular lymph nodes. Patients then received nivolumab; progressors got lymphodepletion, TIL and IL-2. This was the immunoSEQ v3 assay. Here immunoSEQ multiplex PCR was the method, and the copy in TCRdb shows in-frame clones only, minus some. This table has approximately 87,000 clones, about three fifths appearing once.

The sample consisted of tumor tissue, taken at baseline. The genes are TRBV7-6 and TRBJ2-7; the D is unclear. The TCR sequence derives from a person between 25 and 80 years old with non-small cell lung cancer. This chain's CDR3 is CASSLGNYYEQYF. CDR3 sequence (DNA): TGTGCCAGCAGCTTAGGGAATTACTACGAGCAGTACTTC. Using reference TRBV7-6 and TRBJ2-7 for the parts outside the CDR3, the full variable domain is GAGVSQSPRYKVTKRGQDVALRCDPISGHVSLYWYRQALGQGPEFLTYFNYEAQQDKSGLPNDRFSAERPEGSISTLTIQRTEQRDSAMYRCASSLGNYYEQYFGPGTRLTVT.